A selection of T cell receptor beta chains follows, all from one sample in a study of blood T cell repertoires in COVID-19. Assay used: immunoSEQ multiplex PCR; TCRdb lists only in-frame clones, some missing. The table lists about 26,000 clones, around nine tenths of them singletons. Sequencing used peripheral blood. These receptors all stem from a human donor in a cohort sampled during active COVID-19. Both conserved end residues are part of each CDR3. The D gene is left open where the match is weak. Size values are once, few and many counts, or a class for expanded clones, and some rows have none.

D | J | length | V | size | CDR3 | DNA
- | TRBJ2-5 | 16 | TRBV5-3 | - | CARSLPFRRPGETQYF | TGTGCCAGAAGCTTGCCTTTCAGGAGGCCGGGGGAGACCCAGTACTTC
- | TRBJ2-7 | 14 | TRBV6-5 | - | CASRRGGDSHEQYF | TGTGCCAGCCGGAGAGGAGGGGATAGCCACGAGCAGTACTTC
TRBD1 | TRBJ1-3 | 14 | TRBV28 | once | CASSVDRAGNTIYF | TGTGCCAGCAGTGTAGACAGGGCTGGAAACACCATATATTTT
TRBD2 | TRBJ2-1 | 20 | TRBV5-1 | once | CASRPSLAGGPQAQDNEQFF | TGCGCCAGCAGACCTAGTCTAGCGGGAGGGCCTCAAGCGCAGGACAATGAGCAGTTCTTC
TRBD1 | TRBJ1-1 | 14 | TRBV11-2 | - | CASSFGQGNTEAFF | TGTGCCAGCAGCTTTGGACAGGGGAACACTGAAGCTTTCTTT
TRBD2 | TRBJ2-7 | 16 | TRBV6-6 | once | CASSAPGGARSYEQYF | TGTGCCAGCAGTGCCCCCGGGGGGGCAAGGTCCTACGAGCAGTACTTC
TRBD1 | TRBJ2-7 | 16 | TRBV5-1 | - | CASSVTGTGPSYEQYF | TGCGCCAGCAGCGTAACCGGGACAGGACCTTCCTACGAGCAGTACTTC
TRBD1 | TRBJ2-7 | 15 | TRBV3-1/TRBV3-2 | - | CASSQERDRAYEQYF | TGTGCCAGCAGCCAAGAAAGGGACAGGGCCTACGAGCAGTACTTC
TRBD2 | TRBJ2-1 | 12 | TRBV6-5 | - | CASRLAGNEQFF | TGTGCCAGCAGACTAGCGGGCAATGAGCAGTTCTTC
- | TRBJ2-7 | 15 | TRBV11-2 | - | CASSGNVQSSYEQYF | TGTGCCAGCAGCGGAAATGTACAGTCCTCCTACGAGCAGTACTTC
TRBD2 | TRBJ2-1 | 15 | TRBV5-4 | - | CASSRNSGRFNEQFF | TGTGCCAGCAGCCGCAATAGCGGGAGATTCAATGAGCAGTTCTTC
- | TRBJ1-4 | 16 | TRBV9 | - | CASSRQEGVRFEKLFF | TGTGCCAGCAGCCGTCAAGAGGGGGTTCGGTTTGAAAAACTGTTTTTT
- | TRBJ2-1 | 17 | TRBV21-1 | - | CASSSAGGPGQGNEQFF | TGTGCCAGCAGCAGTGCGGGAGGGCCGGGTCAAGGAAATGAGCAGTTCTTC
TRBD1 | TRBJ2-1 | 14 | TRBV7-9 | few | CASSPQGTYNEQFF | TGTGCCAGCAGCCCACAGGGGACCTACAATGAGCAGTTCTTC
- | TRBJ1-4 | 15 | TRBV19 | - | CASFPNGPVHEKLFF | TGTGCCAGTTTCCCCAATGGGCCCGTCCATGAAAAACTGTTTTTT
- | TRBJ1-2 | 15 | TRBV6-5 | - | CASSYSGALNYGYTF | TGTGCCAGCAGTTACTCCGGAGCACTTAACTATGGCTACACCTTC
- | TRBJ1-1 | 13 | TRBV12-3/TRBV12-4 | - | CASSFTEAREAFF | TGTGCCAGCAGTTTTACGGAGGCCAGAGAAGCTTTCTTT
- | TRBJ2-5 | 13 | TRBV5-5 | - | CASSFRTKETQYF | TGTGCCAGCAGCTTTAGGACTAAAGAGACCCAGTACTTC
- | TRBJ2-5 | 15 | TRBV6-5 | - | CASRRSGRFQETQYF | TGTGCCAGCAGAAGAAGCGGACGGTTCCAAGAGACCCAGTACTTC
- | TRBJ1-2 | 14 | TRBV2 | - | CASTGQPRGYGYTF | TGTGCCAGCACCGGTCAACCGCGGGGCTATGGCTACACCTTC
TRBD1 | TRBJ1-6 | 14 | TRBV30 | - | CAWSAGQDNSPLHF | TGTGCCTGGAGTGCCGGACAGGATAATTCACCCCTCCACTTT
- | TRBJ1-2 | 15 | TRBV3-1/TRBV3-2 | - | CASSHSTGGSYGYTF | TGTGCCAGCAGCCACTCGACAGGCGGGAGCTATGGCTACACCTTC
- | TRBJ1-5 | 13 | TRBV12-3/TRBV12-4 | - | CASSLGRAQPQHF | TGTGCCAGCAGTTTGGGCAGGGCCCAGCCCCAGCATTTT
- | TRBJ2-3 | 14 | TRBV21-1 | - | CATPGTKSTDTQYF | TGTGCCACCCCGGGGACTAAAAGCACAGATACGCAGTATTTT
- | TRBJ1-1 | 13 | TRBV5-1 | - | CASSGSGTPQAFF | TGCGCCAGCAGCGGTTCCGGGACACCGCAAGCTTTCTTT
- | TRBJ1-2 | 16 | TRBV30 | - | CAWSPLWTTGTYGYTF | TGTGCCTGGAGCCCGTTATGGACCACAGGGACCTATGGCTACACCTTC
- | TRBJ2-1 | 15 | TRBV6-5 | - | CASCHREVAYNEQFF | TGTGCCAGTTGCCACAGGGAAGTCGCCTACAATGAGCAGTTCTTC
- | TRBJ2-5 | 15 | TRBV7-3 | - | CASSLTPGTKETQYF | TGTGCCAGCAGCCTCACTCCCGGGACAAAAGAGACCCAGTACTTC
- | TRBJ2-1 | 14 | TRBV6-5 | once | CASKELSSYNEQFF | TGTGCCAGCAAGGAGTTAAGCTCCTACAATGAGCAGTTCTTC
- | TRBJ2-7 | 11 | TRBV18 | - | CASSLQDEQYF | TGTGCCAGCTCACTTCAGGACGAGCAGTACTTC
TRBD2 | TRBJ2-3 | 20 | TRBV10-3 | - | CAISTPTAGGDKDRTDTQYF | TGTGCCATCAGCACCCCGACCGCGGGAGGGGACAAGGACCGCACAGATACGCAGTATTTT
TRBD2 | TRBJ2-1 | 15 | TRBV2 | - | CASRGLAGGNNEQFF | TGTGCCAGCAGAGGACTAGCGGGGGGAAACAATGAGCAGTTCTTC
TRBD2 | TRBJ2-5 | 15 | TRBV6-6 | - | CASSPTPGGGETQYF | TGTGCCAGCAGTCCCACCCCCGGGGGGGGAGAGACCCAGTACTTC
TRBD1 | TRBJ1-2 | 13 | TRBV7-9 | - | CASRRGQEYGYTF | TGTGCCAGCAGGAGAGGACAGGAATATGGCTACACCTTC
- | TRBJ1-2 | 14 | TRBV4-1 | few | CASSPGAFNYGYTF | TGCGCCAGCAGCCCAGGGGCTTTTAACTATGGCTACACCTTC
- | TRBJ2-2 | 13 | TRBV5-5 | - | CASSKSGTGELFF | TGTGCCAGCAGCAAGAGCGGGACCGGGGAGCTGTTTTTT
- | TRBJ2-6 | 14 | TRBV9 | - | CASSAGSGANVLTF | TGTGCCAGCAGTGCAGGGTCCGGGGCCAACGTCCTGACTTTC
- | TRBJ2-1 | 11 | TRBV28 | - | CATGAYNEQFF | TGTGCCACCGGGGCCTACAATGAGCAGTTCTTC
TRBD2 | TRBJ2-1 | 16 | TRBV7-9 | - | CASSQLAGDPYNEQFF | TGTGCCAGCAGCCAACTAGCGGGAGACCCCTACAATGAGCAGTTCTTC
- | TRBJ1-4 | 13 | TRBV28 | once | CASRTGPREKLFF | TGTGCCAGCAGAACAGGTCCCCGGGAAAAACTGTTTTTT
- | TRBJ1-2 | 11 | TRBV7-9 | - | CASSGAYGYTF | TGTGCCAGTTCTGGAGCCTATGGCTACACCTTC
TRBD2 | TRBJ2-3 | 14 | TRBV30 | - | CASLSGGAGDTQYF | TGTGCCTCACTTAGCGGGGGGGCGGGAGATACGCAGTATTTT
- | TRBJ2-1 | 13 | TRBV2 | - | CASSQARNNEQFF | TGTGCCAGCAGCCAGGCACGGAACAATGAGCAGTTCTTC
- | TRBJ2-7 | 15 | TRBV10-1 | few | CASSEFSSGLGEQYF | TGCGCCAGCAGTGAGTTTAGTAGCGGCCTGGGGGAGCAGTACTTC
- | TRBJ2-7 | 13 | TRBV6-5 | - | CASSTGYSYEQYF | TGTGCCAGCAGTACAGGGTACTCCTACGAGCAGTACTTC
TRBD2 | TRBJ2-1 | 15 | TRBV18 | - | CASSPGTRVNNEQFF | TGTGCCAGCTCACCAGGGACTAGAGTAAACAATGAGCAGTTCTTC
- | TRBJ2-7 | 12 | TRBV28 | - | CASKVGGVEQYF | TGTGCCAGCAAGGTCGGGGGAGTCGAGCAGTACTTC
TRBD2 | TRBJ2-4 | 14 | TRBV6-5 | few | CASSPGLARNIQYF | TGTGCCAGCAGTCCAGGACTAGCGAGGAACATTCAGTACTTC
TRBD2 | TRBJ2-1 | 18 | TRBV29-1 | once | CSVGRGDKSLAGADEQFF | TGCAGCGTTGGACGGGGGGACAAGAGTTTAGCGGGAGCCGATGAGCAGTTCTTC
TRBD2 | TRBJ2-7 | 14 | TRBV13 | - | CASSRGGTSYEQYF | TGTGCCAGCAGCAGGGGAGGGACTTCCTACGAGCAGTACTTC
- | TRBJ1-3 | 17 | TRBV21-1 | - | CASSGLGQIYSGNTIYF | TGTGCCAGCAGCGGCCTGGGACAGATTTACTCTGGAAACACCATATATTTT
- | TRBJ2-7 | 12 | TRBV5-1 | - | CASSLVGYEQYF | TGCGCCAGCAGCTTGGTCGGGTACGAGCAGTACTTC
- | TRBJ1-6 | 13 | TRBV28 | - | CASLDSRTEPFHF | TGTGCCAGCCTGGACTCTAGGACGGAACCCTTCCACTTT
TRBD2 | TRBJ2-3 | 15 | TRBV7-9 | - | CASSLGLLSTDTQYF | TGTGCCAGCAGCTTGGGACTACTTAGCACAGATACGCAGTATTTT
- | TRBJ2-4 | 15 | TRBV18 | once | CASSPGQGSENIQYF | TGTGCCAGCTCACCGGGGCAGGGGTCTGAAAACATTCAGTACTTC
- | TRBJ1-1 | 15 | TRBV27 | - | CASSPPPGVRTEAFF | TGTGCCAGCAGTCCGCCCCCAGGGGTTCGAACTGAAGCTTTCTTT
- | TRBJ1-1 | 14 | TRBV18 | once | CASSPAGVLTEAFF | TGTGCCAGCTCACCAGCGGGGGTGCTCACTGAAGCTTTCTTT
- | TRBJ2-7 | 16 | TRBV18 | - | CASSPGLVISSYEQYF | TGTGCCAGCTCACCAGGTCTGGTCATTAGCTCCTACGAGCAGTACTTC
TRBD2 | TRBJ2-5 | 12 | TRBV28 | - | CATHGRGETQYF | TGTGCCACCCACGGGAGGGGGGAGACCCAGTACTTC